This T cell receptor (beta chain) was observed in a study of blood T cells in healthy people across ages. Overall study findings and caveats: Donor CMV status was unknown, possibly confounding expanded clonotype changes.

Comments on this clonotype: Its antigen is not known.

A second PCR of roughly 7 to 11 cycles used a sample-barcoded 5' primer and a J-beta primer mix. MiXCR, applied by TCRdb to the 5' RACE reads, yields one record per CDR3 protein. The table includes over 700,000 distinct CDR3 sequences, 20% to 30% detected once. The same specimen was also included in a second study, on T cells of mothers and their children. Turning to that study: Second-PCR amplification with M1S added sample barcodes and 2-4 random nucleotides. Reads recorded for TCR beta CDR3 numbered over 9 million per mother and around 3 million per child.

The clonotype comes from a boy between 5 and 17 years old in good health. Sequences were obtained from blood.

In nucleotides, the CDR3 is TGTGCCAGCAGCCGGGGAGAGAATGAGCAGTTCTTC. Residues: CASSRGENEQFF. The rearrangement links TRBV6-2 or TRBV6-3 to TRBJ2-5, with TRBD2 as a possible D gene (5 bases). Near its end, the DNA agrees better with TRBJ2-1, so the J call may be wrong. The CDR3 is 12 amino acids. Germline CDR1 and CDR2: MNHEY and SVGEGT.